The 24 T cell receptor beta chains in this list originate from one sample, sequenced in a study of blood T cell repertoires in COVID-19. Method: immunoSEQ multiplex PCR; TCRdb's copy keeps in-frame clones and lacks some. The repertoire holds 120,000 to 150,000 clones, with roughly 87% as singletons. The material sequenced was peripheral blood. The receptors derive from a woman in her forties or fifties with acute or convalescent COVID-19.

This clone has a single count. J is TRBJ1-5 and V is TRBV6-5; 7 bases fit TRBD1. Looked up from germline, CDR1 is MNHEY and CDR2 is SVGAGI. This CDR3 spans 13 amino acids. With V trimmed by 4 bases and J by 5 bases, 2 bases remained unmatched. The CDR3 coding sequence is TGTGCCAGCAGTTTTGACAGGGATCAGCCCCAGCATTTT. It translates to CASSFDRDQPQHF.

The rearrangement uses TRBV20-1 and TRBJ2-1; 11 nucleotides agree with TRBD2. CDR1 and CDR2 (germline): DFQATT, SNEGSKA (reference sequence). V was clipped by 3 bases and J by 5 bases; unmatched bases: 9. The CDR3 is 16 residues long. CDR3 region: CSASLASGRTDNEQFF. The CDR3 nucleotides are TGCAGTGCTAGTCTGGCTAGCGGGAGGACAGACAATGAGCAGTTCTTC.

This chain joins TRBV11-2 and TRBJ1-1; 8 nucleotides agree with TRBD1. Trimming cost V 5 bases and J 6 bases; bases outside gene matches: 8. The CDR3 consists of 14 residues. Germline V lookup: CDR1 SGHAT, CDR2 FQNNGV. The CDR3 loop reads CASSPRQGLAEAFF. The CDR3 nucleotides read TGTGCCAGCAGCCCCCGACAGGGGCTGGCTGAAGCTTTCTTT. Supplemented by reference TRBV11-2 and TRBJ1-1, the full variable domain reads EAGVAQSPRYKIIEKRQSVAFWCNPISGHATLYWYQQILGQGPKLLIQFQNNGVVDDSQLPKDRFSAERLKGVDSTLKIQPAKLEDSAVYLCASSPRQGLAEAFFGQGTRLTVV.

The V and J genes are TRBV7-2 and TRBJ1-1; possibly TRBD1 for D (6 bases). The ends were cut back, 5 bases at V and 4 bases at J, with 11 bases in the middle. The V gene's germline CDR1 is SGHTA and CDR2 FQGNSA. The CDR3 sequence is 13 residues long. The CDR3 sequence is CASSQTRGTEAFF. Written as DNA, the CDR3 is TGTGCCAGCAGCCAAACCAGGGGCACTGAAGCTTTCTTT.

The chain recombines TRBV19 with TRBJ1-2, with TRBD1 matching over 7 bases. J was trimmed by 7 bases and V by 3 bases; bases with no gene match: 8. Germline V gene lookup returns CDR1 LNHDA and CDR2 SQIVND (reference sequence). The CDR3 contains 14 residues. CDR3 residues: CASSIRDSVGGYTF. The CDR3 region has the DNA TGTGCCAGTAGTATCCGGGACAGCGTCGGTGGCTACACCTTC.

V and J are TRBV6-6 and TRBJ1-4; the D gene is possibly TRBD1 (5 bases). Germline CDR1 MNHNY, CDR2 SVGAGI (reference sequence). V lost 8 bases and J 8 bases, leaving 15 bases between the germline ends. The CDR3 consists of 13 residues. Written as DNA, the CDR3 is TGTGCCAGCCGGGGGGAGGGTCGAGAAAAACTGTTTTTT. This gives the protein CASRGEGREKLFF.

The chain carries TRBV19 and TRBJ1-2; 8 bases line up with TRBD1. Germline V gene lookup returns CDR1 LNHDA and CDR2 SQIVND (reference sequence). Losses at the gene ends were 5 bases for V and 6 bases for J; bases not matched to a gene: 14. This CDR3 contains 16 residues. The CDR3 DNA reads TGTGCCAGTAGTCCCCCGGGGGACAGGTTGGGGCATGGCTACACCTTC. This translates into CASSPPGDRLGHGYTF.

The V and J genes are TRBV5-6 and TRBJ2-5, with D maybe TRBD2 (5 bases). The CDR3 sequence is 14 residues long. V shed 4 bases and J shed 4 bases, with 14 bases lying between them. Germline V gives CDR1 SGHDT, CDR2 YYEEEE. CDR3 nucleotides: TGTGCCAGCAGCCCAACTTGGACTGGAGAGACCCAGTACTTC. Encoded protein: CASSPTWTGETQYF.

This clone was observed at least ten times. The chain joins TRBV4-2 to TRBJ2-7, with 11 bases matching TRBD2. With V trimmed by 0 bases and J by 1 base, 2 bases remained unmatched. Germline values: CDR1 LGHNA, CDR2 YNFKEQ. CDR3 length equals 16 residues. CDR3 protein: CASSQEASGGSYEQYF. In DNA form, the CDR3 reads TGTGCCAGCAGCCAAGAGGCTAGCGGGGGGTCCTACGAGCAGTACTTC.

J is TRBJ1-1 and V is TRBV5-1; 7 nucleotides match TRBD1. Germline V gene lookup returns CDR1 SGHRS and CDR2 YFSETQ. CDR3 length equals 13 residues. Trimming removed 2 bases from V and 10 bases from J; junction bases left unmatched: 8. CDR3 residues: CASSFKTGDAAFF. The CDR3 bases are TGCGCCAGCAGCTTTAAAACAGGGGATGCAGCTTTCTTT. Drawing the rest from reference TRBV5-1 and TRBJ1-1, the complete variable domain is KAGVTQTPRYLIKTRGQQVTLSCSPISGHRSVSWYQQTPGQGLQFLFEYFSETQRNKGNFPGRFSGRQFSNSRSEMNVSTLELGDSALYLCASSFKTGDAAFFGQGTRLTVV.

The V and J genes are TRBV19 and TRBJ2-7; 7 bases fit TRBD1. This CDR3 contains 14 residues. CDR1 LNHDA and CDR2 SQIVND come from the germline V gene (reference sequence). The trim removed 6 bases at V and 2 bases at J, leaving 7 bases unmatched. The CDR3 is CASRSTRGPYEQYF. The CDR3 nucleotides read TGTGCCAGTAGATCCACAAGGGGGCCCTACGAGCAGTACTTC.

The chain joins TRBV6-6 to TRBJ1-2, with TRBD1 matching over 7 bases. This CDR3 has 13 residues. V was pared by 6 bases and J by 7 bases, with 8 bases of the junction left unmatched. Looked up from germline, CDR1 is MNHNY and CDR2 is SVGAGI (reference sequence). Here the CDR3 DNA reads TGTGCCAGCAGCACCGACAGGGACGGTGGCTACACCTTC. This sequence encodes CASSTDRDGGYTF.

In its sample, this clone was seen once. The chain carries TRBV6-2 or TRBV6-3 and TRBJ2-7, with 7 bases that match TRBD2. CDR3 length: 15 residues. Looked up from germline, CDR1 is MNHEY and CDR2 is SVGEGT. Trimming cost V 2 bases and J 1 base; bases outside gene matches: 5. The CDR3 nucleotides are TGTGCCAGCAGTTACGGCCTAGCGGTATCCTACGAGCAGTACTTC. Amino acids: CASSYGLAVSYEQYF.

The genes are TRBV7-2 and TRBJ2-3; D not certain. The CDR3 has 13 amino acids. CDR1 is SGHTA and CDR2 is FQGNSA in the germline V gene. V lost 5 bases, J lost 0 bases, and 6 bases lay in between. The CDR3 DNA reads TGTGCCAGCAGCAGAGATAGCACAGATACGCAGTATTTT. It yields the protein CASSRDSTDTQYF.

CDR3 sequence (DNA): TGTGCCAGTAGTCTAGGGACTCTGTACACCGGGGAGCTGTTTTTT. It encodes CASSLGTLYTGELFF. The J gene is TRBJ2-2, the V gene TRBV19, with D tentatively TRBD2 (6 bases). The CDR3 has 15 residues. With 5 bases removed from V and 3 bases from J, the gap between germline ends came to 13 bases. The germline V gene encodes CDR1 LNHDA and CDR2 SQIVND (reference sequence).

The chain employs TRBV27 and TRBJ2-7; 10 nucleotides match TRBD1. CDR1 and CDR2 (germline): MNHEY, SMNVEV (reference sequence). V dropped 2 bases and J dropped 4; count of bases not matched to a gene: 8. The CDR3 sequence is 16 residues long. The CDR3 sequence: CASSLGETGGFYEQYF. CDR3 DNA: TGTGCCAGCAGTTTAGGTGAGACAGGGGGCTTTTACGAGCAGTACTTC.

The genes are TRBV20-1 and TRBJ2-2; D unclear. The CDR3 is 11 residues long. Trimming stripped 5 bases from V and 7 bases from J, with 8 bases between. Germline CDR1 is DFQATT and CDR2 is SNEGSKA (reference sequence). CDR3 nucleotide sequence: TGCAGTGCTCCACTCTACGGGGAGCTGTTTTTT. It encodes CSAPLYGELFF.

The chain combines TRBV7-7 with TRBJ1-4; D perhaps matches TRBD1 (5 bases). Germline CDR1 reads SSHAT; CDR2 reads FNYEAQ (reference sequence). V lost 4 bases, J lost 2 bases, and 14 bases lay in between. This CDR3 spans 16 amino acids. The CDR3 bases are TGTGCCAGCAGCTCTCGAGAGGCAGGGACTAATGAAAAACTGTTTTTT. Its translation is CASSSREAGTNEKLFF.

V gene TRBV5-1 combines with J gene TRBJ2-1; 12 bases are a match to TRBD2. The CDR3 totals 15 residues. Germline CDR1 and CDR2: SGHRS and YFSETQ. J gave up 6 bases and V 4 bases, and 5 bases lay outside the gene matches. DNA of the CDR3: TGCGCCAGCAGCCAAACTAGCGGGGGGACCAATGAGCAGTTCTTC. Translating it yields CASSQTSGGTNEQFF.

The CDR3 here is CASSQDPNRQYFSNQPQHF. CDR3 DNA sequence: TGTGCCAGCAGCCAAGATCCAAATAGACAGTACTTTAGCAATCAGCCCCAGCATTTT. The rearrangement uses TRBV4-2 and TRBJ1-5; D perhaps matches TRBD1 (5 bases). The CDR3 sequence is 19 residues long. Germline CDR1 reads LGHNA; CDR2 reads YNFKEQ. Trimming took off 0 bases at V and 0 bases at J, with 18 bases between the two ends.

The chain combines TRBV10-2 with TRBJ2-5; a possible D gene is TRBD2 (6 bases). Trimming shortened V by 0 bases and J by 5 bases, and 13 bases separated the two germline ends. The CDR3 contains 15 residues. CDR1 and CDR2 from the germline V gene are WSHSY and SAAADI. CDR3 region: CASSESRGGGETQYF. The CDR3 region has the DNA TGCGCCAGCAGTGAGTCAAGGGGAGGAGGGGAGACCCAGTACTTC.

This chain joins TRBV18 and TRBJ2-3, with D possibly being TRBD1 (6 bases). The V and J ends lost 3 bases and 3 bases respectively, with 10 bases between them. The CDR3 runs 14 residues. Germline CDR1 and CDR2: KGHSH and LQKENI. The CDR3, as DNA: TGTGCCAGCTCACCGCCACAGGGAACAGATACGCAGTATTTT. It yields the protein CASSPPQGTDTQYF.

The rearrangement uses TRBV7-9 and TRBJ2-1, with TRBD2 as a possible D gene (6 bases). Germline CDR1 is SEHNR and CDR2 is FQNEAQ (reference sequence). Trimming took 8 bases from V and 8 from J, leaving 16 bases between them. CDR3 length: 13 residues. The CDR3 region has the DNA TGTGCCAGCTCGGGACTCGGAGGGGATGAGCAGTTCTTC. Protein product: CASSGLGGDEQFF.

The genes are TRBV2 and TRBJ1-2; D perhaps matches TRBD1 (6 bases). The CDR3 loop spans 18 amino acids. V dropped 0 bases and J dropped 1 base, with 18 bases sitting between them. Per the germline V gene, CDR1 is SNHLY and CDR2 is FYNNEI. CDR3 protein: CASSEAGVRDTYNYGYTF. CDR3 in DNA: TGTGCCAGCAGTGAAGCGGGGGTCCGGGACACTTATAACTATGGCTACACCTTC.